This entry describes one T cell receptor beta chain. The data stem from a study of blood T cell repertoires in COVID-19. Whole-study context: Italy, Spain and the United States were the sources of the convalescent and acute COVID-19 samples. In each case, the material was cDNA or gDNA derived from T cells, B-cell-depleted T cells, or PBMCs.

This CDR3 region has 15 residues. Looked up from germline, CDR1 is LGHNA and CDR2 is YSLEER. With 4 bases clipped from V and 10 bases from J, the junction kept 11 bases outside the gene matches. In the original workflow: It was from reference gene primer amplification that nucleated cell counts were estimated. Sequenced by immunoSEQ multiplex PCR; TCRdb stores in-frame clones only, minus some. V and J calls and clone size are given by that table; D and trimming were obtained from the DNA. The sample consists of about 120,000 clones, roughly 85% of them appearing once. The V gene is TRBV4-3, the J gene TRBJ2-1; 9 bases are a match to TRBD1. The receptor's source is a human donor in a cohort sampled during active COVID-19. Sequencing input: peripheral blood. The DNA for the CDR3 is TGCGCCAGCAGCCTAACCGGGGACAGGGAAAACGAGCAGTTCTTC. Protein product: CASSLTGDRENEQFF.